Sequencing of this T cell receptor beta chain was carried out in a study of identical twins. General study results and limits: It was possible that invariant MAIT and iNKT cells partly confounded the zero-insertion analyses. Cord blood's abundant beta clonotypes had fewer insertions, unlike memory repertoires.

With regard to this clonotype: Antigen unknown.

Unique molecular identifiers were in the cDNA, with template-switch universal primer binding. TCRdb itself ran the 5' RACE reads through MiXCR, one entry per CDR3 protein. The table lists under 300,000 distinct CDR3 sequences, roughly 13% of them singletons. Healthy Caucasians alone served as donors. V was clipped by 4 bases and J by 2 bases; unmatched bases: 9. The CDR3 sequence is 17 residues long. The data also belong to a second study, concerning yellow fever vaccine responses in identical twins.

The specimen was memory (CD45RO+) T cells sorted from blood. The rearrangement joins TRBV12-3 or TRBV12-4 to TRBJ2-1; 9 bases line up with TRBD1. The sequence was obtained from a woman younger than 35 in good health. The DNA for the CDR3 is TGTGCCAGCAGTTACGGGACTGGGACAGGGCCCTACAATGAGCAGTTCTTC. It is translated as CASSYGTGTGPYNEQFF.